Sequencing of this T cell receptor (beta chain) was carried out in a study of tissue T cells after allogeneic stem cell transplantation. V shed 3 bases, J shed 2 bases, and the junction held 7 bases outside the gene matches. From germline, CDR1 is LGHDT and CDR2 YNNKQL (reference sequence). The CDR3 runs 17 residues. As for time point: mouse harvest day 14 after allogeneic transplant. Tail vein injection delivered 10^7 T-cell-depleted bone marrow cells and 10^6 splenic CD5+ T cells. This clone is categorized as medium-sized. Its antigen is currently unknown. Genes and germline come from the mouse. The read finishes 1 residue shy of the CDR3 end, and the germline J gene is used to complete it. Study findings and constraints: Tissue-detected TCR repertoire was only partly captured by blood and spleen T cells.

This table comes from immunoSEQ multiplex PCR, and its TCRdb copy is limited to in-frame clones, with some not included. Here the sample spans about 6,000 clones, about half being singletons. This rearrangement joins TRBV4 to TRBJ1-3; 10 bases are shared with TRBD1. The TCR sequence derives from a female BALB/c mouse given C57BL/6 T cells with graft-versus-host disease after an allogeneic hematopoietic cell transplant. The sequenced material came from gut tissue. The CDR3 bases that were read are TGTGCCAGCAGCTACCCGGGACAGGGGAGAACTGGAAATACGCTCTAT. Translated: CASSYPGQGRTGNTLY. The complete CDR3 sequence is CASSYPGQGRTGNTLYF.